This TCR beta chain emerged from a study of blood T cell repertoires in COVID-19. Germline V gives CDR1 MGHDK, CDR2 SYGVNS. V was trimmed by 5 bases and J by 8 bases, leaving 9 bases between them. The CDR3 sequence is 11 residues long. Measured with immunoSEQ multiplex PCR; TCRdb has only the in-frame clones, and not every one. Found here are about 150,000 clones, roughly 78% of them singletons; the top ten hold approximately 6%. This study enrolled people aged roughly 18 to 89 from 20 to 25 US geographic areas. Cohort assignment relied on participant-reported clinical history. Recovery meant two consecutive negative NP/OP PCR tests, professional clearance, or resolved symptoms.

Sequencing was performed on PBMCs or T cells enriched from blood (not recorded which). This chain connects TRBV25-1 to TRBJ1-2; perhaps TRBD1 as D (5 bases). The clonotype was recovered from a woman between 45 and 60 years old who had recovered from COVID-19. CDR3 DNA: TGTGCCAGCAGTCGGGGGGAGGGCTACACCTTC. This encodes CASSRGEGYTF.